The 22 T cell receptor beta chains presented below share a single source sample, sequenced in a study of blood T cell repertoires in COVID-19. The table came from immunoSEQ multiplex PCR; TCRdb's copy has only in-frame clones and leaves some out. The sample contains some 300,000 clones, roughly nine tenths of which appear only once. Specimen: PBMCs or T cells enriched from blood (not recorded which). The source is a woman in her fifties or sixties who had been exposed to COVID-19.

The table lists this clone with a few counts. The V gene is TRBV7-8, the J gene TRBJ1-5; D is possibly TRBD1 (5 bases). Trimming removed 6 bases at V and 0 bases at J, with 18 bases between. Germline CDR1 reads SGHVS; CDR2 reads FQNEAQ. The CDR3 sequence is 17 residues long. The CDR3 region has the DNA TGTGCCAGCAGTCCATCCGGCAGGGTAAATAGCAATCAGCCCCAGCATTTT. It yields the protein CASSPSGRVNSNQPQHF.

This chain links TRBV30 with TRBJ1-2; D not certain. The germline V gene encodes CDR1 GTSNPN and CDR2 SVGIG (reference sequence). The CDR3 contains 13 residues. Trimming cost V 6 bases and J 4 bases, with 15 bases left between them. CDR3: CACSRDLGYGYTF. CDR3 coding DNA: TGTGCCTGTTCCCGGGATCTTGGCTATGGCTACACCTTC.

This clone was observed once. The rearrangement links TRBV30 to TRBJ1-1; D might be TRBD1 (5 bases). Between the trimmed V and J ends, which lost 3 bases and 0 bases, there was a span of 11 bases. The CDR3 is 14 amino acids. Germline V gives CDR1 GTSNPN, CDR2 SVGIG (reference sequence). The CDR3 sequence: CAWRQELMNTEAFF. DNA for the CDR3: TGTGCCTGGAGACAGGAACTAATGAACACTGAAGCTTTCTTT. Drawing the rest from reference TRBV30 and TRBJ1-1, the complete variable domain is SQTIHQWPATLVQPVGSPLSLECTVEGTSNPNLYWYRQAAGRGLQLLFYSVGIGQISSEVPQNLSASRPQDRQFILSSKKLLLSDSGFYLCAWRQELMNTEAFFGQGTRLTVV.

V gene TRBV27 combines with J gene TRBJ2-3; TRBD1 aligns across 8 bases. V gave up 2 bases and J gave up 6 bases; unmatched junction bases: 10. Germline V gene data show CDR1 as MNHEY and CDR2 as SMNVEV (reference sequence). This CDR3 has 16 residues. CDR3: CASSLVPGGAADTQYF. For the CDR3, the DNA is TGTGCCAGCAGTTTAGTCCCAGGGGGCGCAGCGGATACGCAGTATTTT.

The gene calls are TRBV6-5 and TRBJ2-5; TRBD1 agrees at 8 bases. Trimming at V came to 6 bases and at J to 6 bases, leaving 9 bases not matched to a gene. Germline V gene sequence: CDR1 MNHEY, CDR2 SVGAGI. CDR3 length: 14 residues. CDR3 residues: CASRDRVGLQTQYF. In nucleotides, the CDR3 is TGTGCCAGCAGGGACAGGGTGGGTTTACAGACCCAGTACTTC.

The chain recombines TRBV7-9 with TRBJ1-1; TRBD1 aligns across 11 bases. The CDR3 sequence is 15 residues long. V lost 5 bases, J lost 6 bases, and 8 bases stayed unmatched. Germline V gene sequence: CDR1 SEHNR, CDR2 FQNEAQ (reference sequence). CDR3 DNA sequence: TGTGCCAGCAGCCAGGGACAGGGGGTTTTCGCTGAAGCTTTCTTT. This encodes CASSQGQGVFAEAFF. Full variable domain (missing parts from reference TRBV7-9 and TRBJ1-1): DTGVSQNPRHKITKRGQNVTFRCDPISEHNRLYWYRQTLGQGPEFLTYFQNEAQLEKSRLLSDRFSAERPKGSFSTLEIQRTEQGDSAMYLCASSQGQGVFAEAFFGQGTRLTVV.

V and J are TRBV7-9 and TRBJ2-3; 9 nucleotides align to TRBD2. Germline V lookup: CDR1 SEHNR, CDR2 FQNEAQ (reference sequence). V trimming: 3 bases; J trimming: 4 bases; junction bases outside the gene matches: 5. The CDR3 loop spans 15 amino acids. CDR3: CASSLPGLAADTQYF. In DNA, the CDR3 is TGTGCCAGCAGCTTGCCGGGACTAGCCGCAGATACGCAGTATTTT. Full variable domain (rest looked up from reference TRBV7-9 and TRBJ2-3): DTGVSQNPRHKITKRGQNVTFRCDPISEHNRLYWYRQTLGQGPEFLTYFQNEAQLEKSRLLSDRFSAERPKGSFSTLEIQRTEQGDSAMYLCASSLPGLAADTQYFGPGTRLTVL.

CDR3 residues: CASRDRVAGANVLTF. CDR3 nucleotides: TGTGCCAGCAGAGACAGGGTAGCGGGGGCCAACGTCCTGACTTTC. V and J are TRBV2 and TRBJ2-6; 7 bases are a match to TRBD1. The V segment lost 6 bases and the J segment 4 bases; nucleotides outside the gene matches: 6. Germline-derived CDR1 and CDR2 are SNHLY and FYNNEI. The CDR3 sequence is 15 residues long.

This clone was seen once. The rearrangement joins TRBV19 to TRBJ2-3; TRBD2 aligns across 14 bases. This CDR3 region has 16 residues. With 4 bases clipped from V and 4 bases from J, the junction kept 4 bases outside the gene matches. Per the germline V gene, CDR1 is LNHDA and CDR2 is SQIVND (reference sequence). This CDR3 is CASSTRLAGGADTQYF. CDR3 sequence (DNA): TGTGCCAGTAGTACCAGACTAGCGGGAGGGGCAGATACGCAGTATTTT.

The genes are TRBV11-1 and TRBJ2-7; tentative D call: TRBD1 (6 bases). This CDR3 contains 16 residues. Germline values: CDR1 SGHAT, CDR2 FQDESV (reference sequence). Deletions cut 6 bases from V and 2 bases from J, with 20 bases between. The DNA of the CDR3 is TGTGCCAGCAGTCGCGATTCGACAGGATCCCCCTACGAGCAGTACTTC. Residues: CASSRDSTGSPYEQYF.

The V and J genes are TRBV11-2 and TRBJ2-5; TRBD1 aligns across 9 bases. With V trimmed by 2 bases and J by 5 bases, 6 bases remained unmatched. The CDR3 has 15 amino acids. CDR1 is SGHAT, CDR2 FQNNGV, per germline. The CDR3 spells CASSLMLGQGETQYF. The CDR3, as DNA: TGTGCCAGCAGCTTAATGTTGGGACAGGGTGAGACCCAGTACTTC.

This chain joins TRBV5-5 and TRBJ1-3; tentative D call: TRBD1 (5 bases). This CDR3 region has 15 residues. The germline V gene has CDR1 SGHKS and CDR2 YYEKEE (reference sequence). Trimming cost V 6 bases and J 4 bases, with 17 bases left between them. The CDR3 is CASTTGTAGGNTIYF. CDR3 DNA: TGTGCCAGCACCACCGGGACTGCGGGGGGAAACACCATATATTTT.

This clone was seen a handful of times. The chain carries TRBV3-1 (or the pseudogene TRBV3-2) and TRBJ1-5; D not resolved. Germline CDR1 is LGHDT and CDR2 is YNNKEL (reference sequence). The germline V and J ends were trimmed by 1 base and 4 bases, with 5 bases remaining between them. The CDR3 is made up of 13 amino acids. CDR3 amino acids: CASSQGINQPQHF. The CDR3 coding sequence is TGTGCCAGCAGCCAAGGTATAAATCAGCCCCAGCATTTT.

The CDR3 loop is CASSLLASWNEQFF. CDR3 nucleotide sequence: TGCGCCAGCAGCTTGTTGGCTAGCTGGAATGAGCAGTTCTTC. The chain recombines TRBV5-1 with TRBJ2-1, with D possibly TRBD2 on 5 matching bases. Trimming cost V 1 base and J 7 bases, with 12 bases left between them. The CDR3 extends over 14 amino acids. Germline V lookup: CDR1 SGHRS, CDR2 YFSETQ. The full variable domain, in which reference TRBV5-1 and TRBJ2-1 provide the parts outside the CDR3, is KAGVTQTPRYLIKTRGQQVTLSCSPISGHRSVSWYQQTPGQGLQFLFEYFSETQRNKGNFPGRFSGRQFSNSRSEMNVSTLELGDSALYLCASSLLASWNEQFFGPGTRLTVL.

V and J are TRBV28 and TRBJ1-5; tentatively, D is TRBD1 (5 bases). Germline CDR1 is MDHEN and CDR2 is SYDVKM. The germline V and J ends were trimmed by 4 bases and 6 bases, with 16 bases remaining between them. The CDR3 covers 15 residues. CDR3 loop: CASSSSPGWGQPQHF. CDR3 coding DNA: TGTGCCAGCAGTTCCTCCCCAGGGTGGGGTCAGCCCCAGCATTTT. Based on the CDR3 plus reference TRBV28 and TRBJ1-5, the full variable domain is DVKVTQSSRYLVKRTGEKVFLECVQDMDHENMFWYRQDPGLGLRLIYFSYDVKMKEKGDIPEGYSVSREKKERFSLILESASTNQTSMYLCASSSSPGWGQPQHFGDGTRLSIL.

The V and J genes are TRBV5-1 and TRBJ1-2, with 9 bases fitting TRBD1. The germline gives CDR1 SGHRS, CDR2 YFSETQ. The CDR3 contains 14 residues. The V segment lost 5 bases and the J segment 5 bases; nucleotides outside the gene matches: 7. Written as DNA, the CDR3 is TGCGCCAGCAGTAGGGTGACAGGGGGTTATGGCTACACCTTC. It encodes CASSRVTGGYGYTF.

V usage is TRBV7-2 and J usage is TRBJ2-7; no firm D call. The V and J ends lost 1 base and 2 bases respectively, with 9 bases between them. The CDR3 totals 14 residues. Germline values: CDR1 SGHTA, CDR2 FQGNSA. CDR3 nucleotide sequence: TGTGCCAGCAGCTTAGTCGGCGGAACCTACGAGCAGTACTTC. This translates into CASSLVGGTYEQYF.

CDR3 nucleotide sequence: TGTGCCAGCAGTGAACCAGGACACAAAAACACCATATATTTT. Protein: CASSEPGHKNTIYF. The chain combines TRBV2 with TRBJ1-3; TRBD1 might be the D (5 bases). The V gene lost 2 bases and the J gene lost 6 bases, with 11 bases spanning the gap. CDR1 is SNHLY, CDR2 FYNNEI, per germline. The CDR3 is made up of 14 amino acids.

The DNA of the CDR3 is TGTGCCACCAGCAGAGTCCTCTCCACAGATACGCAGTATTTT. Translation: CATSRVLSTDTQYF. V and J are TRBV15 and TRBJ2-3; D gene ambiguous. Germline V gene data show CDR1 as LNHNV and CDR2 as YYDKDF (reference sequence). The CDR3 sequence is 14 residues long. V was clipped by 1 base and J by 2 bases, with 7 bases between them.

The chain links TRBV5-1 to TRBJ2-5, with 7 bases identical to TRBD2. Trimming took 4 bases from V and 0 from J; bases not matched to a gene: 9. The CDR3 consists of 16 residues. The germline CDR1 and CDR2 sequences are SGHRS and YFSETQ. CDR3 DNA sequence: TGCGCCAGCAGCCCAGCGGGGAAAGTGCACCAAGAGACCCAGTACTTC. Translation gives CASSPAGKVHQETQYF.

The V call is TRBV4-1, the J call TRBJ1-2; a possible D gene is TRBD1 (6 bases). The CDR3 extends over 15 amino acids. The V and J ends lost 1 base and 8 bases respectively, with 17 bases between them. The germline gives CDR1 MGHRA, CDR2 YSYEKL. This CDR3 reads CASSQGSRGVSGYTF. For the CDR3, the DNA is TGCGCCAGCAGCCAAGGGAGCAGGGGTGTGAGCGGCTACACCTTC.

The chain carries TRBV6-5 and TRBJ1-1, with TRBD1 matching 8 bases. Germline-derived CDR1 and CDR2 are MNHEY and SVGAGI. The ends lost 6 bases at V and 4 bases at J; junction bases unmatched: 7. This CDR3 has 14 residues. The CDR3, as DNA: TGTGCCAGCAGCTTGGACAGGGCAGTCACTGAAGCTTTCTTT. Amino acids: CASSLDRAVTEAFF.